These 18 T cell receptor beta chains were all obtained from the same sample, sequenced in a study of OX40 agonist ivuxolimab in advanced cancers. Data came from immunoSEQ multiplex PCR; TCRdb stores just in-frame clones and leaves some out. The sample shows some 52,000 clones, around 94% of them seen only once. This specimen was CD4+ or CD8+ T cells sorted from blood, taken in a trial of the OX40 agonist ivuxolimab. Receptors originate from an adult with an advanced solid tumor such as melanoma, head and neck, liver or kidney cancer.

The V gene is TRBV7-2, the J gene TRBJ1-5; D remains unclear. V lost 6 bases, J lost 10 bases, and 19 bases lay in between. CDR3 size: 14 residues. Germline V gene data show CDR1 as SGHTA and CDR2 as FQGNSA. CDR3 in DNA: TGTGCCAGCAGTTCTGATGCTGGGGTCGAACCCCAGCATTTT. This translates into CASSSDAGVEPQHF.

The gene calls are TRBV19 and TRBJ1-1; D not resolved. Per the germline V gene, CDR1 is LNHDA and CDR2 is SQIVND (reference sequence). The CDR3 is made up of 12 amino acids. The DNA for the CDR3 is TGTGCGTGTGGGTCTAGTATCACTGAAGCTTTCTTT. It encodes CACGSSITEAFF.

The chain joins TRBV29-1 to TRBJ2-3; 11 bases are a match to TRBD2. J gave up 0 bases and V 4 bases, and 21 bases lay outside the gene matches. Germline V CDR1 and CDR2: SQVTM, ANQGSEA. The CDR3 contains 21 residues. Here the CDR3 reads CSVVGQAYGLAGALSTDTQYF. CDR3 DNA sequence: TGCAGCGTTGTTGGACAGGCATACGGACTAGCGGGCGCCCTTAGCACAGATACGCAGTATTTT.

The chain's CDR3 is CASSRQGSPYEQYF. CDR3 nucleotide sequence: TGTGCCAGTAGTAGACAGGGGTCCCCCTACGAGCAGTACTTC. The chain carries TRBV19 and TRBJ2-7, with TRBD1 matching over 8 bases. This CDR3 comprises 14 residues. Germline V gene sequence: CDR1 LNHDA, CDR2 SQIVND (reference sequence). The trim removed 4 bases at V and 2 bases at J, leaving 4 bases unmatched. The full variable domain, with the rest looked up from reference TRBV19 and TRBJ2-7, is DGGITQSPKYLFRKEGQNVTLSCEQNLNHDAMYWYRQDPGQGLRLIYYSQIVNDFQKGDIAEGYSVSREKKESFPLTVTSAQKNPTAFYLCASSRQGSPYEQYFGPGTRLTVT.

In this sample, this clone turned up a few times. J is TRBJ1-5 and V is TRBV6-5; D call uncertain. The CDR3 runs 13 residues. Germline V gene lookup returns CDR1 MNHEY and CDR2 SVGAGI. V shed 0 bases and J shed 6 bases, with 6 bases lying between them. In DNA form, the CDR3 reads TGTGCCAGCAGTTACTCGAAGGGTCAGCCCCAGCATTTT. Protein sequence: CASSYSKGQPQHF.

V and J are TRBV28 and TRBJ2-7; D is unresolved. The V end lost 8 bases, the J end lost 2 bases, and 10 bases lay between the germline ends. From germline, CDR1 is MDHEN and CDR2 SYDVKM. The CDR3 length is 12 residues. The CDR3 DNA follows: TGTGCCAGCGGTGCGCCCCCCTACGAGCAGTACTTC. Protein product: CASGAPPYEQYF.

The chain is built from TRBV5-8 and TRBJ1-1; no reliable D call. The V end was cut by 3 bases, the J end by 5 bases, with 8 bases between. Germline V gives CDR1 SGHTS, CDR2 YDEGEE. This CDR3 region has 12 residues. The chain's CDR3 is CASSSPGTEAFF. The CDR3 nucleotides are TGTGCCAGCAGCTCGCCCGGGACTGAAGCTTTCTTT. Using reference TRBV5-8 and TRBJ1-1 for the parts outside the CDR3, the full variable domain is EAGVTQSPTHLIKTRGQQATLRCSPISGHTSVYWYQQALGLGLQFLLWYDEGEERNRGNFPPRFSGRQFPNYSSELNVNALELEDSALYLCASSSPGTEAFFGQGTRLTVV.

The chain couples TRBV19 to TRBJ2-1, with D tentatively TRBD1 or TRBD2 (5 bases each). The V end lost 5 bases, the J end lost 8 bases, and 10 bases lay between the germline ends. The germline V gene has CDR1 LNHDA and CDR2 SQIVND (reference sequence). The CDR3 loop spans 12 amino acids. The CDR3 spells CASSLGVDEQFF. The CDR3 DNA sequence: TGTGCCAGTAGTCTGGGGGTCGATGAGCAGTTCTTC. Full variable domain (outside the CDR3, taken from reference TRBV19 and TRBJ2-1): DGGITQSPKYLFRKEGQNVTLSCEQNLNHDAMYWYRQDPGQGLRLIYYSQIVNDFQKGDIAEGYSVSREKKESFPLTVTSAQKNPTAFYLCASSLGVDEQFFGPGTRLTVL.

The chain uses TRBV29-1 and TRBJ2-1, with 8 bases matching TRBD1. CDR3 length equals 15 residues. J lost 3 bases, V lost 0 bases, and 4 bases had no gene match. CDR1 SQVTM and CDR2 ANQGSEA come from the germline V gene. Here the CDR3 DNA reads TGCAGCGTTGAAGAGGAACAGGGGGTCTACAATGAGCAGTTCTTC. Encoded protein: CSVEEEQGVYNEQFF.

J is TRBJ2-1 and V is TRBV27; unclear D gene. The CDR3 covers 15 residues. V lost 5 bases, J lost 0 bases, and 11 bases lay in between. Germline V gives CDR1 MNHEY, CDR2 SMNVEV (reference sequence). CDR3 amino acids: CASSLLLSSYNEQFF. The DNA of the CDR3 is TGTGCCAGCAGTCTCCTCCTGAGCTCCTACAATGAGCAGTTCTTC.

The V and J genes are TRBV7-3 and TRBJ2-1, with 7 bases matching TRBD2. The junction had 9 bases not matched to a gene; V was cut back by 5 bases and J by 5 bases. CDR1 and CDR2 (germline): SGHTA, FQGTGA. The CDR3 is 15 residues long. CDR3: CASSPDGTNDNEQFF. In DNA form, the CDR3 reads TGTGCCAGCAGCCCCGACGGGACTAACGACAATGAGCAGTTCTTC.

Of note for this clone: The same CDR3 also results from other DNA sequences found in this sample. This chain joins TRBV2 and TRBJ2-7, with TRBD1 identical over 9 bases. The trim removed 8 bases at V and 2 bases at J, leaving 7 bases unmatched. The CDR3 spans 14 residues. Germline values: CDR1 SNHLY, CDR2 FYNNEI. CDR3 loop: CASGPGQGPYEQYF. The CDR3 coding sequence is TGTGCCAGCGGGCCGGGACAGGGACCCTACGAGCAGTACTTC. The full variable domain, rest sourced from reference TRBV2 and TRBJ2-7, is EPEVTQTPSHQVTQMGQEVILRCVPISNHLYFYWYRQILGQKVEFLVSFYNNEISEKSEIFDDQFSVERPDGSNFTLKIRSTKLEDSAMYFCASGPGQGPYEQYFGPGTRLTVT.

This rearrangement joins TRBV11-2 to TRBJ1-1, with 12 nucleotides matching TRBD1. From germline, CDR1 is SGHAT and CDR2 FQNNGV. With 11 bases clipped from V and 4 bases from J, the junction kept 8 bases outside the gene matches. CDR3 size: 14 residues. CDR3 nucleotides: TGTGCCTGGCCGGGACAGGGGGCGGGCACTGAAGCTTTCTTT. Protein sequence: CAWPGQGAGTEAFF.

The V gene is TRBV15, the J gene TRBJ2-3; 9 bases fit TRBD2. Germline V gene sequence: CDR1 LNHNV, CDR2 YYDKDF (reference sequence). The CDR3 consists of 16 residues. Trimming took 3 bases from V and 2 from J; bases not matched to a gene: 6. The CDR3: CATSRGAGGATDTQYF. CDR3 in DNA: TGTGCCACCAGCAGGGGAGCGGGAGGTGCCACAGATACGCAGTATTTT.

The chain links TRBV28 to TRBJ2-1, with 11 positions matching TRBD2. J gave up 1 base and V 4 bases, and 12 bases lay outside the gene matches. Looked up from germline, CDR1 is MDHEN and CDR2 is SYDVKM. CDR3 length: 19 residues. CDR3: CASSSPSGLAALSYNEQFF. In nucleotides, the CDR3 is TGTGCCAGCAGTTCTCCCTCGGGACTAGCGGCACTTTCCTACAATGAGCAGTTCTTC.

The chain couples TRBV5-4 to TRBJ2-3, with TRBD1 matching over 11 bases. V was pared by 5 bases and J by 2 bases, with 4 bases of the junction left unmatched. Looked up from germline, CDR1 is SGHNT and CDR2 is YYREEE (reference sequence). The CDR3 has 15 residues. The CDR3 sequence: CASRGTGGITDTQYF. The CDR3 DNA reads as TGTGCCAGCAGGGGGACAGGGGGAATCACAGATACGCAGTATTTT.

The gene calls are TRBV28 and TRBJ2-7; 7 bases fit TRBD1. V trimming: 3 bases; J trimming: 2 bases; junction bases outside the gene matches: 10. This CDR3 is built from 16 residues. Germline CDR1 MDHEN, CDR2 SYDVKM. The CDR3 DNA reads TGTGCCAGCAGTTTTTTGACGCCAGGGACAGCCTACGAGCAGTACTTC. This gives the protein CASSFLTPGTAYEQYF. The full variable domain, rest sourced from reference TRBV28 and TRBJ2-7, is DVKVTQSSRYLVKRTGEKVFLECVQDMDHENMFWYRQDPGLGLRLIYFSYDVKMKEKGDIPEGYSVSREKKERFSLILESASTNQTSMYLCASSFLTPGTAYEQYFGPGTRLTVT.

CDR3 sequence: CASSVGASGTYNEQFF. CDR3 sequence (DNA): TGTGCCAGCAGCGTAGGGGCTAGCGGAACCTACAATGAGCAGTTCTTC. The J gene is TRBJ2-1, the V gene TRBV9; TRBD2 agrees at 7 bases. The J segment lost 2 bases and the V segment lost 0 bases, leaving 5 bases of the junction unmatched. This CDR3 has 16 amino acids. Per the germline V gene, CDR1 is SGDLS and CDR2 is YYNGEE.